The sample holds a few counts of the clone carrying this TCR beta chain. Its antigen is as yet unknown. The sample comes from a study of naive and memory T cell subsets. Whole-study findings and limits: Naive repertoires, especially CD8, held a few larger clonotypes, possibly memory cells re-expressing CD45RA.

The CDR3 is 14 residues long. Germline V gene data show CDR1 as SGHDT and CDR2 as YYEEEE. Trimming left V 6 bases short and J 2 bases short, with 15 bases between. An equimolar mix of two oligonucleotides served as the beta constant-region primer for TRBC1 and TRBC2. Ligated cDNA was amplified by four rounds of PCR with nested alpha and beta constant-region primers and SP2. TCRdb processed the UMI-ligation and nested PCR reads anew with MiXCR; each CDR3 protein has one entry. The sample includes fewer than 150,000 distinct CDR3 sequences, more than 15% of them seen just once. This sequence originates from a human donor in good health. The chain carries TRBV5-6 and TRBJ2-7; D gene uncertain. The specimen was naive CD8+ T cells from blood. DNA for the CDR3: TGTGCCAGCAAGGGCCCAAGGGAAACCTACGAGCAGTACTTC. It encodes CASKGPRETYEQYF.